This T cell receptor (beta chain) comes out of a study of blood T cells in healthy people across ages. Notes on the study in general: PBMCs left unsorted prevented a conclusive naive versus antigen-experienced comparison.

In the case of this clonotype: Its antigen is unknown.

A J-beta primer mix and a sample-barcoded 5' primer were used in a second PCR of about 7 to 12 cycles. Unique molecular identifiers of 12 random nucleotides labeled each cDNA. TCRdb reprocessed the 5' RACE reads with MiXCR, giving one entry per CDR3 protein. The table has approximately 360,000 distinct CDR3 sequences, roughly half seen once; the top ten hold over 40%. V lost 2 bases to trimming and J lost 2 bases; unmatched junction nucleotides: 3. The germline V gene encodes CDR1 MNHEY and CDR2 SMNVEV (reference sequence). This CDR3 has 16 amino acids. This TCR derives from a man aged 55 to 70 in good health. The specimen was blood. This rearrangement joins TRBV27 to TRBJ1-5; 10 bases line up with TRBD1. CDR3 bases: TGTGCCAGCAGTTTACGACAGGGGGCTGGCAATCAGCCCCAGCATTTT. Residues: CASSLRQGAGNQPQHF.